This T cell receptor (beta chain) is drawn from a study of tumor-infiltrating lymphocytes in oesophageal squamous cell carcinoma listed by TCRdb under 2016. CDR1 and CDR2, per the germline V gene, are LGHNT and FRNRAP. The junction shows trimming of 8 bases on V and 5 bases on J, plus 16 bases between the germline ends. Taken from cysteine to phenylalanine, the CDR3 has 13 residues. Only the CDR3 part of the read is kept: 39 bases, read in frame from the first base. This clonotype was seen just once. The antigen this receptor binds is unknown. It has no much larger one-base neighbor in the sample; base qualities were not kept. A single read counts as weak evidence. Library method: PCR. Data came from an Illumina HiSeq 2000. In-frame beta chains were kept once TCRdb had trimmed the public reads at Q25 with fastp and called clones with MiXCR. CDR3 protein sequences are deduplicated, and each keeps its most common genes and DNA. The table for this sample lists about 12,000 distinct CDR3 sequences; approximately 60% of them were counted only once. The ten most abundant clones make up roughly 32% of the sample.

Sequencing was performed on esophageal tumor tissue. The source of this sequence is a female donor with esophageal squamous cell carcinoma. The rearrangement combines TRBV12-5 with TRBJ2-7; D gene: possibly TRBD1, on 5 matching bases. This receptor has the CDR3 CASPQGFHDEQYF. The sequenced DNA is TGTGCTAGTCCGCAGGGTTTTCACGACGAGCAGTACTTC.